The clone carrying this T cell receptor (beta chain) came up many times. The antigen is not known. The CDR3 sequence is 17 residues long. Trimming removed 7 bases from V and 0 bases from J, with 25 bases in between. Germline V gene data show CDR1 as SQVTM and CDR2 as ANQGSEA. Quantitative 5'-RACE with molecular barcodes was used to make the TCR beta libraries. TCRdb ran MiXCR on the 5' RACE reads and lists one entry per CDR3 protein. The sample includes 200,000 to 250,000 distinct CDR3 sequences, around 24% of them seen just once. This sample was included in a study of CD8 T cells in ankylosing spondylitis. Notes on the study in general: Significant enrichment of disease-linked clones was reported in matched ankylosing spondylitis synovial fluid.

This chain connects TRBV29-1 to TRBJ2-7; TRBD2 is a possible D gene (6 bases). The sample consisted of blood, either unsorted or a sorted T cell fraction (not recorded which). The sequence derives from a male donor with ankylosing spondylitis or in good health (not recorded which). CDR3 sequence reads: CSGLGLAGFNSSYEQYF. CDR3 coding DNA: TGCAGCGGTTTGGGACTGGCGGGGTTTAATAGCTCCTACGAGCAGTACTTC.